A single sample is the source of the 24 T cell receptor beta chains below, sequenced in a study of T-cell reconstitution after alpha-beta-depleted transplantation in children. As it was prepared, the TCRbeta library received unique molecular identifiers. One entry per CDR3 protein results from TCRdb running MiXCR on the PCR reads. The table lists over 150,000 distinct CDR3 sequences, approximately 10% of them singletons. This specimen was PBMCs, taken before TCRalphabeta/CD19-depleted stem cell transplant. These receptor sequences come from a boy under 10 years old with acute myeloid leukemia, due to receive a stem cell transplant.

This clonotype has ten or more counts. V and J are TRBV19 and TRBJ2-2; D not resolved. CDR1 is LNHDA and CDR2 is SQIVND in the germline V gene (reference sequence). The CDR3 totals 14 residues. V lost 3 bases and J lost 5, with 10 bases in between. CDR3 region: CASSIIFPTGELFF. As DNA, the CDR3 is TGTGCCAGTAGTATCATCTTTCCGACCGGGGAGCTGTTTTTT.

In its sample, this clonotype was seen many times. The chain combines TRBV5-1 with TRBJ2-7; 9 bases are a match to TRBD2. This CDR3 comprises 15 residues. Germline values: CDR1 SGHRS, CDR2 YFSETQ. J lost 0 bases, V lost 4 bases, and 5 bases had no gene match. CDR3 in DNA: TGCGCCAGCAGCGCCCGACTAGCGGCCTCCTACGAGCAGTACTTC. Encoded protein: CASSARLAASYEQYF.

Note on this clonotype: This may be a read error, as it is one base from a much larger clone. The rearrangement uses TRBV5-1 and TRBJ2-1; possibly TRBD1 for D (5 bases). The CDR3 covers 14 residues. Germline V CDR1 and CDR2: SGHRS, YFSETQ. CDR3 amino acids: CAGSLQETYNEQFF. The DNA of the CDR3 is TGCGCCGGCAGCTTACAGGAGACCTACAATGAGCAGTTCTTC.

This clonotype was seen repeatedly, ten times or more. The J gene is TRBJ2-3, the V gene TRBV20-1; 8 positions agree with TRBD2. The germline V gene has CDR1 DFQATT and CDR2 SNEGSKA (reference sequence). V gave up 5 bases and J gave up 1 base; unmatched junction bases: 11. The length of the CDR3 is 16 residues. CDR3 sequence: CSAPGRGGSRTDTQYF. Written as DNA, the CDR3 is TGCAGTGCTCCCGGGAGGGGGGGTTCACGCACAGATACGCAGTATTTT.

This clonotype showed up many times. This rearrangement joins TRBV20-1 to TRBJ2-1; D is possibly TRBD2 (5 bases). V gave up 6 bases and J gave up 6 bases, with 15 bases separating them. CDR1 DFQATT and CDR2 SNEGSKA come from the germline V gene (reference sequence). The CDR3 is 13 residues long. CDR3 sequence (DNA): TGCAGTGCCACCCTAGGACTCGGCAATGAGCAGTTCTTC. Encoded protein: CSATLGLGNEQFF.

The CDR3 sequence is CASSQDRGEKLFF. The CDR3 nucleotides read TGTGCCAGCAGCCAAGATCGAGGGGAAAAACTGTTTTTT. J is TRBJ1-4 and V is TRBV14; D is uncertain. This CDR3 has 13 residues. Germline V gene lookup returns CDR1 SGHDN and CDR2 FVKESK. V was clipped by 0 bases and J by 8 bases, with 7 bases between them. Full variable domain (missing parts from reference TRBV14 and TRBJ1-4): EAGVTQFPSHSVIEKGQTVTLRCDPISGHDNLYWYRRVMGKEIKFLLHFVKESKQDESGMPNNRFLAERTGGTYSTLKVQPAELEDSGVYFCASSQDRGEKLFFGSGTQLSVL.

This clonotype has at least ten counts. The rearrangement joins TRBV15 to TRBJ1-1, with TRBD1 identical over 8 bases. The CDR3 has 16 residues. V lost 0 bases and J lost 0; bases outside the gene matches: 3. Germline-derived CDR1 and CDR2 are LNHNV and YYDKDF (reference sequence). The CDR3: CATSRDPGGMNTEAFF. CDR3 DNA sequence: TGTGCCACCAGCAGAGACCCAGGGGGCATGAACACTGAAGCTTTCTTT.

This clonotype was seen at least ten times. The chain links TRBV4-2 to TRBJ2-1; D remains unclear. Trimming took 0 bases from V and 5 from J, leaving 11 bases between them. The CDR3 is made up of 15 amino acids. Looked up from germline, CDR1 is LGHNA and CDR2 is YNFKEQ. Here the CDR3 DNA reads TGTGCCAGCAGCCAAGATCAGCAGCCGCACAATGAGCAGTTCTTC. Protein sequence: CASSQDQQPHNEQFF.

This clonotype was seen at least ten times. The chain recombines TRBV10-3 with TRBJ2-7, with D tentatively TRBD1 (5 bases). CDR1 and CDR2 (germline): ENHRY, SYGVKD. This CDR3 is built from 13 residues. The germline V and J ends were trimmed by 3 bases and 7 bases, with 13 bases remaining between them. CDR3 sequence (DNA): TGTGCCATCAGTGACCTATCAGGGTATGAGCAGTACTTC. It translates to CAISDLSGYEQYF.

A few counts support this clonotype. The CDR3 protein is CASRTGTGNTEAFF. CDR3 DNA sequence: TGTGCCAGCAGAACCGGGACGGGGAACACTGAAGCTTTCTTT. V is TRBV7-2 and J is TRBJ1-1; possibly TRBD1 for D (5 bases). The CDR3 is 14 amino acids. CDR1 and CDR2 (germline): SGHTA, FQGNSA. V was pared by 6 bases and J by 1 base, with 12 bases between. The full variable domain, its missing parts supplied by reference TRBV7-2 and TRBJ1-1, is GAGVSQSPSNKVTEKGKDVELRCDPISGHTALYWYRQSLGQGLEFLIYFQGNSAPDKSGLPSDRFSAERTGGSVSTLTIQRTQQEDSAVYLCASRTGTGNTEAFFGQGTRLTVV.

This clonotype was recorded at least ten times. This chain connects TRBV29-1 to TRBJ2-7; either TRBD1 or TRBD2 may supply D (5 bases each). The CDR3 has 15 residues. Trimming shortened V by 5 bases and J by 3 bases, and 20 bases separated the two germline ends. CDR1 and CDR2 from the germline V gene are SQVTM and ANQGSEA. CDR3 sequence (DNA): TGCAGCGTTAGGGACGGGGAGACCAGTATCTACGAGCAGTACTTC. As protein: CSVRDGETSIYEQYF.

About this clonotype: A much bigger clone sits one base away, suggesting this may be a read error. The rearrangement joins TRBV28 to TRBJ1-5; D is uncertain. CDR1 is MDHEN and CDR2 is SYDVKM in the germline V gene. This CDR3 region has 12 residues. CDR3 loop: CVSSFHNQPQHF. The CDR3, as DNA: TGTGTCAGCAGTTTCCACAATCAGCCCCAGCATTTT.

This clonotype appeared many times. This chain links TRBV7-9 with TRBJ2-3; D uncertain. V was shortened by 5 bases and J by 6 bases, with 12 bases between the two germline ends. CDR3 length: 13 residues. Germline CDR1 SEHNR, CDR2 FQNEAQ (reference sequence). DNA of the CDR3: TGTGCCAGCAGCCACAGATCCATGGATACGCAGTATTTT. It specifies CASSHRSMDTQYF.

This clonotype was observed many times. The chain carries TRBV12-3 or TRBV12-4 and TRBJ2-1; 9 nucleotides match TRBD2. V shed 5 bases and J 8 bases; nucleotides not matched to a gene: 4. This CDR3 spans 13 amino acids. CDR3 sequence: CASSGLAIDEQFF. CDR3 nucleotides: TGTGCCAGCAGTGGACTAGCGATCGATGAGCAGTTCTTC.

This clonotype was found many times. This sequence joins TRBV15 and TRBJ1-1; no reliable D call. V dropped 2 bases and J dropped 7 bases, with 14 bases sitting between them. The CDR3 is 14 residues long. The germline V gene encodes CDR1 LNHNV and CDR2 YYDKDF (reference sequence). The CDR3 spells CATSRRDGRGEAFF. For the CDR3, the DNA is TGTGCCACCAGCAGAAGAGATGGTCGGGGTGAAGCTTTCTTT.

This clonotype has ten or more counts. V usage is TRBV6-5 and J usage is TRBJ1-1; no definite D call. Germline CDR1 is MNHEY and CDR2 is SVGAGI. The V and J ends lost 3 bases and 4 bases respectively, with 12 bases between them. This CDR3 has 14 residues. The CDR3 loop is CASSYYAVSTEAFF. Written as DNA, the CDR3 is TGTGCCAGCAGTTATTATGCAGTGTCCACTGAAGCTTTCTTT.

This clonotype was found many times. The chain combines TRBV5-1 with TRBJ1-1; TRBD1 is a possible D gene (6 bases). CDR1 and CDR2 from the germline V gene are SGHRS and YFSETQ. The CDR3 is 14 residues long. V shed 3 bases and J shed 6 bases, with 15 bases lying between them. The CDR3 bases are TGCGCCAGCAGCTCTCAGGGGTATTACGCTGAAGCTTTCTTT. Its translation is CASSSQGYYAEAFF.

This clonotype was picked up many times. This chain joins TRBV6-5 and TRBJ1-1, with unresolved D. Trimming stripped 7 bases from V and 6 bases from J, with 9 bases between. CDR3 length equals 11 residues. Germline V lookup: CDR1 MNHEY, CDR2 SVGAGI. CDR3 sequence: CASIRGPEAFF. For the CDR3, the DNA is TGTGCCAGCATTCGCGGTCCTGAAGCTTTCTTT.

This clonotype was observed at least ten times. This chain joins TRBV25-1 and TRBJ1-1, with a possible D match to TRBD1 (6 bases). V was clipped by 8 bases and J by 0 bases, with 16 bases between them. Germline V gives CDR1 MGHDK, CDR2 SYGVNS. This CDR3 is built from 15 residues. Here the CDR3 reads CASQHWGAMNTEAFF. CDR3 nucleotides: TGTGCCAGCCAACACTGGGGGGCTATGAACACTGAAGCTTTCTTT.

Ten or more counts support this clonotype. The chain combines TRBV6-5 with TRBJ1-5; tentatively, D is TRBD1 (6 bases). This CDR3 is 15 amino acids long. V was cut by 2 bases and J by 2 bases, with 10 bases left in between. The germline CDR1 and CDR2 sequences are MNHEY and SVGAGI. CDR3 in DNA: TGTGCCAGCAGTTACACAGGGAATGGCAATCAGCCCCAGCATTTT. This sequence encodes CASSYTGNGNQPQHF.

This clonotype was seen repeatedly, ten times or more. The chain uses TRBV10-3 and TRBJ2-1; the match to TRBD1 covers 11 bases. This CDR3 is built from 14 residues. CDR1 and CDR2 from the germline V gene are ENHRY and SYGVKD. The trim removed 6 bases at V and 7 bases at J, leaving 5 bases unmatched. The CDR3 DNA is TGTGCCATCAGACCGGGACAGGGGGTGAATGAGCAGTTCTTC. Translation: CAIRPGQGVNEQFF.

This clonotype was observed many times. The chain recombines TRBV3-1 with TRBJ1-4; TRBD1 agrees at 7 bases. The V segment lost 5 bases and the J segment 5 bases; nucleotides outside the gene matches: 8. This CDR3 spans 15 amino acids. Germline lookup yields CDR1 LGHDT and CDR2 YNNKEL (reference sequence). CDR3: CASSETGTVNEKLFF. The DNA for the CDR3 is TGTGCCAGCAGCGAGACGGGGACAGTGAATGAAAAACTGTTTTTT.

The chain links TRBV12-5 to TRBJ1-1, with 11 bases identical to TRBD1. CDR3 length equals 14 residues. The V segment lost 3 bases and the J segment 6 bases; nucleotides outside the gene matches: 3. Germline CDR1 is LGHNT and CDR2 is FRNRAP. The CDR3 reads CASGFGQGAAEAFF. The CDR3 nucleotides are TGTGCTAGTGGTTTTGGACAGGGGGCTGCTGAAGCTTTCTTT.

This clonotype was recorded many times. The CDR3 DNA reads TGTGCCAGCAGTTACCTCAATCAGCCCCAGCATTTT. Translating it yields CASSYLNQPQHF. The J gene is TRBJ1-5, the V gene TRBV6-6; D gene ambiguous. V was clipped by 2 bases and J by 3 bases, with 2 bases between them. This CDR3 spans 12 amino acids. Germline V CDR1 and CDR2: MNHNY, SVGAGI (reference sequence).